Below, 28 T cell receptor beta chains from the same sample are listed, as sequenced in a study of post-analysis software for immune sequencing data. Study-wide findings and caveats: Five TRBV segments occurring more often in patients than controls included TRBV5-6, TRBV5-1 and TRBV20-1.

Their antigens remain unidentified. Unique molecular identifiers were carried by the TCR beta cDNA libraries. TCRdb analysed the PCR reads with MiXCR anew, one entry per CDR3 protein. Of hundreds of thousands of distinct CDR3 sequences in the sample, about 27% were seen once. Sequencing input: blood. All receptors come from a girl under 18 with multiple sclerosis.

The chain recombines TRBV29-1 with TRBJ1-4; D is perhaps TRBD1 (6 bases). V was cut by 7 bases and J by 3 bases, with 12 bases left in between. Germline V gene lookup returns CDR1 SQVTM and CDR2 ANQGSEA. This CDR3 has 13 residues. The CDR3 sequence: CSARGGPNEKLFF. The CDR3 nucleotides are TGCAGCGCGAGGGGGGGGCCTAATGAAAAACTGTTTTTT.

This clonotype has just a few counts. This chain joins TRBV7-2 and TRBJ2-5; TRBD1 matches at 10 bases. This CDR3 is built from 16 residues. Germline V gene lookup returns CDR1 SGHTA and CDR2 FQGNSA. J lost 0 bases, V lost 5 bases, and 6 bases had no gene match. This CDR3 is CASSLRTGGDQETQYF. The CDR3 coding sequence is TGTGCCAGCAGCCTACGGACAGGGGGGGACCAAGAGACCCAGTACTTC. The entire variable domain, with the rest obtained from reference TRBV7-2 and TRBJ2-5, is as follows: GAGVSQSPSNKVTEKGKDVELRCDPISGHTALYWYRQSLGQGLEFLIYFQGNSAPDKSGLPSDRFSAERTGGSVSTLTIQRTQQEDSAVYLCASSLRTGGDQETQYFGPGTRLLVL.

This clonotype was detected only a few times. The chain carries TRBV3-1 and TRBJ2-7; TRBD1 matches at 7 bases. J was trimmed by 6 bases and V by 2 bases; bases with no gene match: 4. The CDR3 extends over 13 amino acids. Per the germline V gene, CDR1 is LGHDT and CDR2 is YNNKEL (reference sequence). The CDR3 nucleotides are TGTGCCAGCAGCCAAACCACAGGGGTCGAGCAGTACTTC. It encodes CASSQTTGVEQYF.

The CDR3 coding sequence is TGTGCCAGCAGTTTAGGACAGAATGGAAACACCATATATTTT. This gives the protein CASSLGQNGNTIYF. The chain is built from TRBV12-3 or TRBV12-4 and TRBJ1-3, with D possibly TRBD1 on 5 matching bases. The germline V and J ends were trimmed by 1 base and 3 bases, with 7 bases remaining between them. This CDR3 contains 14 residues.

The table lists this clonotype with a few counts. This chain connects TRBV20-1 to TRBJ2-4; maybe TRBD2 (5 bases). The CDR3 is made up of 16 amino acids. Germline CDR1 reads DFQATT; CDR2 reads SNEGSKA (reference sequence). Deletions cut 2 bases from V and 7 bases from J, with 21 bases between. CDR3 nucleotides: TGCAGTGCTAGATCATACCGGGTGTCTAGCCAGAACATTCAGTACTTC. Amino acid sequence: CSARSYRVSSQNIQYF.

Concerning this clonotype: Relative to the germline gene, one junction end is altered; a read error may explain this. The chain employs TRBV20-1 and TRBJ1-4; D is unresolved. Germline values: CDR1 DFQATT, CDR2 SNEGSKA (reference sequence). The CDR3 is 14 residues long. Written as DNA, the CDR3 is TGCAGTGCTAGTGGAAGCCGCACTAATGAAAAACGGTTTTTT. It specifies CSASGSRTNEKRFF.

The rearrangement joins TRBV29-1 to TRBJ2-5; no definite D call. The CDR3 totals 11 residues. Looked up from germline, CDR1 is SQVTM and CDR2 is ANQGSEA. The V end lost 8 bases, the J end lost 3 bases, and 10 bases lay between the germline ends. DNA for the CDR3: TGCAGCTCCAGGCGCGAAGAGACCCAGTACTTC. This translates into CSSRREETQYF.

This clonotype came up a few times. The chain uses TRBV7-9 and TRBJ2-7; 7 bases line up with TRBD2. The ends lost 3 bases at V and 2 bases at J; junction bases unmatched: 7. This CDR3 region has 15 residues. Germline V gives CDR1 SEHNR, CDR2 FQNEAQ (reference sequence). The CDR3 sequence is CASSFLSGRAYEQYF. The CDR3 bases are TGTGCCAGCAGCTTTTTATCGGGGAGGGCCTACGAGCAGTACTTC.

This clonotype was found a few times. The CDR3 sequence is CASSFGGLEKLFF. As DNA, the CDR3 is TGTGCCAGCAGTTTCGGGGGTCTAGAAAAACTGTTTTTT. The V call is TRBV12-3 or TRBV12-4, the J call TRBJ1-4, with TRBD1 as a possible D gene (5 bases). The CDR3 has 13 residues. V was shortened by 3 bases and J by 8 bases, with 10 bases between the two germline ends.

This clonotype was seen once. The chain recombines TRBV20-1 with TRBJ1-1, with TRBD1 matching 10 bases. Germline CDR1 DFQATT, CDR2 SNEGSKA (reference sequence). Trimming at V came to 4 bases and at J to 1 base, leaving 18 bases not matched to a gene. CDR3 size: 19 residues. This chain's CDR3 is CSATREGTGVDPSNTEAFF. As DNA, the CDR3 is TGCAGTGCTACCCGAGAGGGGACAGGGGTTGATCCTTCGAACACTGAAGCTTTCTTT.

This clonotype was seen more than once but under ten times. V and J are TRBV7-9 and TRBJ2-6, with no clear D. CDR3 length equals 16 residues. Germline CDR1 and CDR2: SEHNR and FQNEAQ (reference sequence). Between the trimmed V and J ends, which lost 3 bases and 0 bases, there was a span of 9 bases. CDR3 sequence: CASSFRQGSGANVLTF. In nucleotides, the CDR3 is TGTGCCAGCAGCTTCCGACAAGGCTCTGGGGCCAACGTCCTGACTTTC. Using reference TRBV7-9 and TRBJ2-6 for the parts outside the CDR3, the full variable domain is DTGVSQNPRHKITKRGQNVTFRCDPISEHNRLYWYRQTLGQGPEFLTYFQNEAQLEKSRLLSDRFSAERPKGSFSTLEIQRTEQGDSAMYLCASSFRQGSGANVLTFGAGSRLTVL.

The CDR3 DNA sequence: TGTGCCAGCAGCCTCAGACAGGGGGAGAGGGAGACCCAGTACTTC. Translating gives CASSLRQGERETQYF. The rearrangement uses TRBV13 and TRBJ2-7; 9 bases are a match to TRBD1. The J call may not be correct, given that the DNA end is closer to TRBJ2-5. Germline V lookup: CDR1 PRHDT, CDR2 FYEKMQ (reference sequence). This CDR3 has 15 amino acids.

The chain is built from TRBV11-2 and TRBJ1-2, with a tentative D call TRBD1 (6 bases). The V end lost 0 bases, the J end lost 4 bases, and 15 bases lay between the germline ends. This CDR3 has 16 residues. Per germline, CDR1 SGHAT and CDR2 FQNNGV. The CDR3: CASSLEFSGVGYGYTF. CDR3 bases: TGTGCCAGCAGCTTAGAGTTTTCAGGGGTTGGCTATGGCTACACCTTC. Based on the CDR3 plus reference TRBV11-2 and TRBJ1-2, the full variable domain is EAGVAQSPRYKIIEKRQSVAFWCNPISGHATLYWYQQILGQGPKLLIQFQNNGVVDDSQLPKDRFSAERLKGVDSTLKIQPAKLEDSAVYLCASSLEFSGVGYGYTFGSGTRLTVV.

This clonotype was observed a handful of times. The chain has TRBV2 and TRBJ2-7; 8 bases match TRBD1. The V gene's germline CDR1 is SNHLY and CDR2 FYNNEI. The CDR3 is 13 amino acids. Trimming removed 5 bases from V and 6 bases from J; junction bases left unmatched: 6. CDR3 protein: CASSRQGPVEQYF. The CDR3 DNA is TGTGCCAGCAGTCGACAGGGGCCGGTCGAGCAGTACTTC. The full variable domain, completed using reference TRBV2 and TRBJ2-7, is EPEVTQTPSHQVTQMGQEVILRCVPISNHLYFYWYRQILGQKVEFLVSFYNNEISEKSEIFDDQFSVERPDGSNFTLKIRSTKLEDSAMYFCASSRQGPVEQYFGPGTRLTVT.

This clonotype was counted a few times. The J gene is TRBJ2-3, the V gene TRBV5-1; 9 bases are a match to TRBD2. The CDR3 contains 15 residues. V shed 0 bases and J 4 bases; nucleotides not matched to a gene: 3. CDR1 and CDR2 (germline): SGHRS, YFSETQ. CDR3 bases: TGCGCCAGCAGCTTGGTGGCGGGGGGGCCAGATACGCAGTATTTT. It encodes CASSLVAGGPDTQYF.

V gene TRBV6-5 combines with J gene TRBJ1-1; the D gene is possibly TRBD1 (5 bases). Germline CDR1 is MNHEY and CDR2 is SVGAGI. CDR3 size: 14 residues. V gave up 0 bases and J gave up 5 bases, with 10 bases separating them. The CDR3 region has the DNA TGTGCCAGCAGTTACTCCGGGGCTAGGACTGAAGCTTTCTTT. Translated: CASSYSGARTEAFF.

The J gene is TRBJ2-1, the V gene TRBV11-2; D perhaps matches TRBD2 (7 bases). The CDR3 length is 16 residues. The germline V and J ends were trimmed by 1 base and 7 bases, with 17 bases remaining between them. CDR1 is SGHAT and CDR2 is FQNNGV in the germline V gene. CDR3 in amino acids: CASSLAPNRGANEQFF. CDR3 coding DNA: TGTGCCAGCAGCTTAGCACCAAACCGGGGGGCAAATGAGCAGTTCTTC. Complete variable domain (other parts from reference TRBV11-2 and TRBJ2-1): EAGVAQSPRYKIIEKRQSVAFWCNPISGHATLYWYQQILGQGPKLLIQFQNNGVVDDSQLPKDRFSAERLKGVDSTLKIQPAKLEDSAVYLCASSLAPNRGANEQFFGPGTRLTVL.

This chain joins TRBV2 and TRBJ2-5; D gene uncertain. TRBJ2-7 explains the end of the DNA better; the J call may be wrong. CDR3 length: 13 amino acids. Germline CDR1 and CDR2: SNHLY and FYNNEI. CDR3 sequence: CATGPRVGNEQYF. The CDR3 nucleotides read TGTGCCACCGGGCCCAGAGTGGGGAACGAGCAGTACTTC.

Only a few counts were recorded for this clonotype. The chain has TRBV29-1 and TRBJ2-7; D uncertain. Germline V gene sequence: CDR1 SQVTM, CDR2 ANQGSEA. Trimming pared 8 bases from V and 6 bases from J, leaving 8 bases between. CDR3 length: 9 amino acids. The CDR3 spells CSPDCEQYF. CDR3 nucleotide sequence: TGCAGCCCCGACTGCGAGCAGTACTTC.

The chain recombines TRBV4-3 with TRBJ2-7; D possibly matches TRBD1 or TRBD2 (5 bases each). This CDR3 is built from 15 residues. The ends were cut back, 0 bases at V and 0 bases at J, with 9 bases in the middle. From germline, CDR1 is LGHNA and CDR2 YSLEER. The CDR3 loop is CASSQDRGRSYEQYF. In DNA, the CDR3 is TGCGCCAGCAGCCAAGATCGGGGCCGCTCCTACGAGCAGTACTTC.

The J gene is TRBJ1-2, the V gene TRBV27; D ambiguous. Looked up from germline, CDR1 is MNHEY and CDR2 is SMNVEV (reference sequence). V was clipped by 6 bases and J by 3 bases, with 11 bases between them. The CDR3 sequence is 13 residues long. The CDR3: CASSPVSHYGYTF. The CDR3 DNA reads TGTGCCAGCAGCCCAGTGTCGCACTATGGCTACACCTTC.

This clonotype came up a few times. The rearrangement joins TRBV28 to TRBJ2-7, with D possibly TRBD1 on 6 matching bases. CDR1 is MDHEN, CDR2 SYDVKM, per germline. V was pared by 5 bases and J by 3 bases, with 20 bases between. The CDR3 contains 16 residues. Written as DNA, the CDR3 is TGTGCCAGCAGTCCGGTCCTACAGGGCCGGGACTACGAGCAGTACTTC. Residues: CASSPVLQGRDYEQYF.

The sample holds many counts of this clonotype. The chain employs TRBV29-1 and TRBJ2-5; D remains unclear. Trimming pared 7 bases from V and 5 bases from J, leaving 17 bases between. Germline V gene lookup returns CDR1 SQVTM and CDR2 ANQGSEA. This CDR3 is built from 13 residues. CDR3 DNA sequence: TGCAGCGGCCGCTTGGTCTCGGGCGAGACCCAGTACTTC. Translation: CSGRLVSGETQYF.

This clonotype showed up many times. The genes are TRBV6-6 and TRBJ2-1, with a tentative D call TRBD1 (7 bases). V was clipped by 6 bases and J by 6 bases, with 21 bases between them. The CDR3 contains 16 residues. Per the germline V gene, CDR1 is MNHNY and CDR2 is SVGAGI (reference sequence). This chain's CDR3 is CASRNHGGGRGNEQFF. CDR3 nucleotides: TGTGCCAGCAGGAACCACGGAGGGGGCAGGGGCAATGAGCAGTTCTTC.

The CDR3 reads CASSYSQGDSPLHF. DNA for the CDR3: TGTGCCAGCAGTTACTCACAGGGAGATTCACCCCTCCACTTT. The genes are TRBV6-6 and TRBJ1-6; a possible D gene is TRBD1 (6 bases). V lost 0 bases and J 8 bases, leaving 8 bases between the germline ends. The length of the CDR3 is 14 residues. The germline V gene has CDR1 MNHNY and CDR2 SVGAGI (reference sequence).

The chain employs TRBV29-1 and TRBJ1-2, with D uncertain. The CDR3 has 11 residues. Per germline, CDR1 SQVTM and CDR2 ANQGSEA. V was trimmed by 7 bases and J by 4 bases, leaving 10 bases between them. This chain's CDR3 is CSAAFLYGYTF. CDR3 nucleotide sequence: TGCAGCGCGGCGTTTCTCTATGGCTACACCTTC.

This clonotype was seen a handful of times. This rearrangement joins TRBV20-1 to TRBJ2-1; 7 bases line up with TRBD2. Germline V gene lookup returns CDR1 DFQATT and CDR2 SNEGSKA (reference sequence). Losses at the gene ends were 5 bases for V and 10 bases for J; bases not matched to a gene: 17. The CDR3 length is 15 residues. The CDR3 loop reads CSAQQHEKRDPEQFF. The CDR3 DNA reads TGCAGTGCTCAACAACACGAGAAGCGGGACCCGGAGCAGTTCTTC.

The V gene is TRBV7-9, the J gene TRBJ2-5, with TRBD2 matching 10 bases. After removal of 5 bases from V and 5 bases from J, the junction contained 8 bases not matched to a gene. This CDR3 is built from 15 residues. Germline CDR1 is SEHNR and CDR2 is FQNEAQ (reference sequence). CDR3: CASSMSGRASETQYF. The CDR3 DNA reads TGTGCCAGCAGCATGAGCGGGAGGGCCTCGGAGACCCAGTACTTC.